The 32 T cell receptor beta chains in this list originate from one sample, sequenced in a study of cytomegalovirus exposure and HLA in healthy donors. PCR was performed using 60 Vbeta and 13 Jbeta primers. Measured with immunoSEQ multiplex PCR; TCRdb has only the in-frame clones, and not every one. The sample lists 60,000 to 80,000 clones, 60% to 80% occurring once. The sequenced sample consisted of PBMCs. The receptors originated from a man aged 25-40 years in good health and CMV-seronegative.

The chain carries TRBV5-1 and TRBJ1-5; no clear D gene. The germline CDR1 and CDR2 sequences are SGHRS and YFSETQ. The CDR3 runs 13 residues. The V gene lost 4 bases and the J gene lost 0 bases, with 5 bases spanning the gap. The chain's CDR3 is CASSRDSNQPQHF. In nucleotides, the CDR3 is TGCGCCAGCAGCCGCGATAGCAATCAGCCCCAGCATTTT.

The CDR3 bases are TGTGCCAGCACGGTGGGAGTGGGTCCCGGGCAGTACTTC. Residues: CASTVGVGPGQYF. The V call is TRBV2, the J call TRBJ2-7; tentatively, D is TRBD2 (5 bases). The CDR3 has 13 residues. V was cut by 7 bases and J by 9 bases, with 19 bases left in between. Germline lookup yields CDR1 SNHLY and CDR2 FYNNEI.

The chain employs TRBV6-5 and TRBJ2-1, with 8 bases that match TRBD1. The CDR3 contains 14 residues. The germline V gene has CDR1 MNHEY and CDR2 SVGAGI. J gave up 7 bases and V 5 bases, and 7 bases lay outside the gene matches. CDR3 DNA: TGTGCCAGCAGTCCCCGGGACAGGCCTAATGAGCAGTTCTTC. Amino acids: CASSPRDRPNEQFF.

The chain uses TRBV15 and TRBJ2-7; tentative D call: TRBD2 (6 bases). This CDR3 spans 14 amino acids. The V end lost 8 bases, the J end lost 0 bases, and 14 bases lay between the germline ends. In germline, CDR1 is LNHNV, CDR2 YYDKDF (reference sequence). CDR3 sequence: CATSSAGGSYEQYF. The DNA for the CDR3 is TGTGCCACCTCCTCGGCCGGGGGCTCCTACGAGCAGTACTTC.

This CDR3 reads CASSFGQGRDYEQYF. The CDR3, as DNA: TGTGCCAGCAGTTTCGGACAGGGGCGAGACTACGAGCAGTACTTC. V is TRBV6-6 and J is TRBJ2-7; the match to TRBD1 covers 9 bases. J gave up 3 bases and V 4 bases, and 7 bases lay outside the gene matches. Germline lookup yields CDR1 MNHNY and CDR2 SVGAGI (reference sequence). The CDR3 totals 15 residues.

On this clone itself: This sample also contains other DNA sequences that code for the same CDR3. The chain uses TRBV6-5 and TRBJ1-5; D is possibly TRBD1 (6 bases). CDR1 and CDR2 from the germline V gene are MNHEY and SVGAGI. This CDR3 contains 13 residues. Between the trimmed V and J ends, which lost 6 bases and 7 bases, there was a span of 13 bases. CDR3 sequence (DNA): TGTGCCAGCAGCCCTACAGGGTACCAGCCCCAGCATTTT. Protein: CASSPTGYQPQHF.

CDR3 residues: CASTRGTGGPYEQYF. Written as DNA, the CDR3 is TGTGCCAGCACTCGGGGGACAGGGGGCCCCTACGAGCAGTACTTC. The rearrangement links TRBV6-1 to TRBJ2-7, with 12 bases aligning to TRBD1. V shed 7 bases, J shed 2 bases, and the junction held 6 bases outside the gene matches. CDR1 is MNHNS and CDR2 is SASEGT in the germline V gene. CDR3 length: 15 residues.

This rearrangement joins TRBV5-6 to TRBJ2-3; maybe TRBD1 (6 bases). The germline V gene encodes CDR1 SGHDT and CDR2 YYEEEE. Trimming cost V 3 bases and J 10 bases, with 12 bases left between them. The CDR3 is 12 residues long. CDR3 DNA: TGTGCCAGCAGCTCGACAGGAACTGCGCAGTATTTT. Amino acids: CASSSTGTAQYF.

CDR3 DNA: TGTGCCAGCACCCGGGGGGGGGCGTACAATGAGCAGTTCTTC. It yields the protein CASTRGGAYNEQFF. The chain links TRBV6-5 to TRBJ2-1, with 8 positions matching TRBD2. With 7 bases clipped from V and 4 bases from J, the junction kept 6 bases outside the gene matches. The CDR3 sequence is 14 residues long. Germline loops: CDR1 MNHEY, CDR2 SVGAGI.

V is TRBV9 and J is TRBJ1-6, with D perhaps TRBD1 (6 bases). Germline loops: CDR1 SGDLS, CDR2 YYNGEE. The CDR3 runs 15 residues. V dropped 3 bases and J dropped 7 bases, with 14 bases sitting between them. CDR3 nucleotides: TGTGCCAGCAGCGAAGCGGGGGGCGGGAATTCACCCCTCCACTTT. It specifies CASSEAGGGNSPLHF. The complete variable domain, with remaining parts taken from reference TRBV9 and TRBJ1-6, reads DSGVTQTPKHLITATGQRVTLRCSPRSGDLSVYWYQQSLDQGLQFLIQYYNGEERAKGNILERFSAQQFPDLHSELNLSSLELGDSALYFCASSEAGGGNSPLHFGNGTRLTVT.

This clone was seen only a few times. The chain joins TRBV4-1 to TRBJ1-4; 8 bases are shared with TRBD1. With 1 base clipped from V and 8 bases from J, the junction kept 6 bases outside the gene matches. Germline V CDR1 and CDR2: MGHRA, YSYEKL. The CDR3 totals 15 residues. CDR3: CASSQVETGEEKLFF. In DNA form, the CDR3 reads TGCGCCAGCAGCCAAGTAGAGACAGGGGAGGAAAAACTGTTTTTT.

This clone was seen a few times. This chain joins TRBV6-5 and TRBJ2-7; possible D gene TRBD2, 5 bases. The V and J ends lost 6 bases and 0 bases respectively, with 9 bases between them. The CDR3 has 13 amino acids. Germline CDR1 MNHEY, CDR2 SVGAGI. In DNA form, the CDR3 reads TGTGCCAGCAGGACGGGAAGCTCCTACGAGCAGTACTTC. Residues: CASRTGSSYEQYF.

This clone was seen only a few times. The chain has TRBV30 and TRBJ2-5; D may be TRBD1 (5 bases). Trimming stripped 5 bases from V and 0 bases from J, with 10 bases between. This CDR3 is built from 13 residues. Germline V CDR1 and CDR2: GTSNPN, SVGIG (reference sequence). The CDR3 region is CAWCRANQETQYF. The CDR3 DNA reads TGTGCCTGGTGCAGGGCCAACCAAGAGACCCAGTACTTC.

Only a few counts were recorded for this clone. The rearrangement links TRBV29-1 to TRBJ1-2; tentatively, D is TRBD1 (5 bases). Trimming left V 0 bases short and J 4 bases short, with 15 bases between. CDR3 length: 15 residues. Germline CDR1 is SQVTM and CDR2 is ANQGSEA. This CDR3 reads CSVEEQSGWSYGYTF. The CDR3 DNA reads TGCAGCGTTGAAGAGCAATCAGGGTGGAGCTATGGCTACACCTTC.

The chain recombines TRBV5-6 with TRBJ2-1, with a weak D call TRBD1 (5 bases). In germline, CDR1 is SGHDT, CDR2 YYEEEE. The V end lost 2 bases, the J end lost 4 bases, and 7 bases lay between the germline ends. The CDR3 has 13 residues. CDR3 amino acids: CASSFRQYNEQFF. The CDR3 coding sequence is TGTGCCAGCAGCTTCCGACAGTACAATGAGCAGTTCTTC.

There are a few counts of this clone. The V call is TRBV25-1, the J call TRBJ1-2; 7 positions agree with TRBD1. The ends lost 6 bases at V and 5 bases at J; junction bases unmatched: 6. There are 13 residues in the CDR3. Germline V gene data show CDR1 as MGHDK and CDR2 as SYGVNS. CDR3 sequence: CASRGQDSYGYTF. The CDR3 DNA follows: TGTGCCAGCAGAGGACAGGACAGTTATGGCTACACCTTC.

The chain joins TRBV6-1 to TRBJ2-1, with D maybe TRBD1 (5 bases). Germline CDR1 is MNHNS and CDR2 is SASEGT. The V end was cut by 2 bases, the J end by 6 bases, with 11 bases between. The CDR3 extends over 14 amino acids. CDR3 bases: TGTGCCAGCAGTGAAAGACAGAAAAGCAATGAGCAGTTCTTC. Translated: CASSERQKSNEQFF.

This chain uses TRBV7-3 with TRBJ2-7, with D maybe TRBD2 (6 bases). Looked up from germline, CDR1 is SGHTA and CDR2 is FQGTGA. Trimming stripped 4 bases from V and 4 bases from J, with 11 bases between. The CDR3 runs to 13 residues. The CDR3 DNA reads TGTGCCAGCAGCTCCCCCGGGGGATACGAGCAGTACTTC. Protein: CASSSPGGYEQYF.

The V and J genes are TRBV5-6 and TRBJ1-5, with D unresolved. Germline V gene sequence: CDR1 SGHDT, CDR2 YYEEEE. V gave up 4 bases and J gave up 7 bases, with 15 bases separating them. The CDR3 consists of 14 residues. CDR3 region: CASSAHPEGQPQHF. The DNA for the CDR3 is TGTGCCAGCAGCGCCCATCCCGAGGGACAGCCCCAGCATTTT.

V gene TRBV29-1 combines with J gene TRBJ1-2; 8 positions agree with TRBD1. The germline CDR1 and CDR2 sequences are SQVTM and ANQGSEA. The CDR3 covers 13 residues. The J segment lost 5 bases and the V segment lost 3 bases, leaving 5 bases of the junction unmatched. CDR3 protein: CSVETGEEYGYTF. The DNA of the CDR3 is TGCAGCGTTGAGACAGGGGAAGAGTATGGCTACACCTTC.

This clone has a handful of counts. The V gene is TRBV5-4, the J gene TRBJ2-5, with 14 positions matching TRBD2. Germline values: CDR1 SGHNT, CDR2 YYREEE (reference sequence). V was pared by 3 bases and J by 2 bases, with 3 bases of the junction left unmatched. The CDR3 is 16 amino acids. The CDR3 protein is CASSSRLAGGQETQYF. CDR3 DNA sequence: TGTGCCAGCAGCTCACGACTAGCGGGGGGGCAAGAGACCCAGTACTTC. Full variable domain (remainder filled in from reference TRBV5-4 and TRBJ2-5): ETGVTQSPTHLIKTRGQQVTLRCSSQSGHNTVSWYQQALGQGPQFIFQYYREEENGRGNFPPRFSGLQFPNYSSELNVNALELDDSALYLCASSSRLAGGQETQYFGPGTRLLVL.

The chain joins TRBV19 to TRBJ2-5; 9 bases agree with TRBD1. In germline, CDR1 is LNHDA, CDR2 SQIVND (reference sequence). This CDR3 is 15 amino acids long. The J segment lost 2 bases and the V segment lost 3 bases, leaving 4 bases of the junction unmatched. Written as DNA, the CDR3 is TGTGCCAGTAGTATTGGGACAGGGCTACAAGAGACCCAGTACTTC. Residues: CASSIGTGLQETQYF.

The rearrangement uses TRBV6-4 and TRBJ1-5; D is unresolved. V lost 5 bases, J lost 0 bases, and 8 bases lay in between. CDR3 length: 14 amino acids. The germline V gene encodes CDR1 MRHNA and CDR2 SNTAGT. CDR3 in DNA: TGTGCCAGCAGTCCTCACAGTAGCAATCAGCCCCAGCATTTT. Residues: CASSPHSSNQPQHF.

The rearrangement joins TRBV6-5 to TRBJ2-3; 7 bases map to TRBD2. J was trimmed by 1 base and V by 6 bases; bases with no gene match: 4. The CDR3 spans 14 residues. CDR1 and CDR2 from the germline V gene are MNHEY and SVGAGI. CDR3 sequence (DNA): TGTGCCAGCAGGATTAGCGGGCGCACAGATACGCAGTATTTT. Amino acids: CASRISGRTDTQYF.

The rearrangement joins TRBV6-5 to TRBJ1-2, with a weak D call TRBD1 (5 bases). V was pared by 6 bases and J by 4 bases, with 12 bases between. Germline V lookup: CDR1 MNHEY, CDR2 SVGAGI. This CDR3 is built from 13 residues. CDR3 nucleotides: TGTGCCAGCAGACTGGACAACGGCTATGGCTACACCTTC. This gives the protein CASRLDNGYGYTF.

This clone has just a few counts. This rearrangement joins TRBV5-1 to TRBJ1-6; 7 bases map to TRBD1. Germline values: CDR1 SGHRS, CDR2 YFSETQ. Trimming cost V 3 bases and J 0 bases; bases outside gene matches: 15. The CDR3 is made up of 20 amino acids. CDR3: CASSSRTTGFPSSYNSPLHF. DNA of the CDR3: TGCGCCAGCAGCTCTCGCACGACAGGGTTCCCTAGCTCCTATAATTCACCCCTCCACTTT. The entire variable domain, with the rest obtained from reference TRBV5-1 and TRBJ1-6, is as follows: KAGVTQTPRYLIKTRGQQVTLSCSPISGHRSVSWYQQTPGQGLQFLFEYFSETQRNKGNFPGRFSGRQFSNSRSEMNVSTLELGDSALYLCASSSRTTGFPSSYNSPLHFGNGTRLTVT.

This clone was found a few times. The rearrangement uses TRBV9 and TRBJ2-1; possible D gene TRBD1, 6 bases. V gave up 1 base and J gave up 8 bases, with 13 bases separating them. Per the germline V gene, CDR1 is SGDLS and CDR2 is YYNGEE. This CDR3 region has 14 residues. The CDR3 DNA is TGTGCCAGCAGCGTATCTTGGCAGGGGTATGAGCAGTTCTTC. Protein sequence: CASSVSWQGYEQFF. Supplemented by reference TRBV9 and TRBJ2-1, the full variable domain reads DSGVTQTPKHLITATGQRVTLRCSPRSGDLSVYWYQQSLDQGLQFLIQYYNGEERAKGNILERFSAQQFPDLHSELNLSSLELGDSALYFCASSVSWQGYEQFFGPGTRLTVL.

This rearrangement joins TRBV5-4 to TRBJ2-3; 10 bases agree with TRBD2. The CDR3 sequence is 16 residues long. Per germline, CDR1 SGHNT and CDR2 YYREEE (reference sequence). V gave up 6 bases and J gave up 4 bases; unmatched junction bases: 11. In nucleotides, the CDR3 is TGTGCCAGCACCAAGGGGACTAGCGCTACTGCAGATACGCAGTATTTT. Its protein is CASTKGTSATADTQYF. The full variable domain, with the rest looked up from reference TRBV5-4 and TRBJ2-3, is ETGVTQSPTHLIKTRGQQVTLRCSSQSGHNTVSWYQQALGQGPQFIFQYYREEENGRGNFPPRFSGLQFPNYSSELNVNALELDDSALYLCASTKGTSATADTQYFGPGTRLTVL.

This clone was counted between two and nine times. The gene calls are TRBV6-5 and TRBJ1-4; 7 bases map to TRBD1. This CDR3 contains 14 residues. In germline, CDR1 is MNHEY, CDR2 SVGAGI. V shed 0 bases and J 7 bases; nucleotides not matched to a gene: 2. DNA for the CDR3: TGTGCCAGCAGTTACTCGAGGGGGCCTGAAAAACTGTTTTTT. Encoded protein: CASSYSRGPEKLFF.

This chain uses TRBV7-9 with TRBJ1-2; D remains ambiguous. This CDR3 has 13 residues. CDR1 is SEHNR and CDR2 is FQNEAQ in the germline V gene (reference sequence). The V and J ends lost 0 bases and 8 bases respectively, with 10 bases between them. The CDR3 DNA is TGTGCCAGCAGCTTAGCCCACGTAGAGGGCTACACCTTC. Protein sequence: CASSLAHVEGYTF.

The chain combines TRBV7-9 with TRBJ2-7, with D maybe TRBD1 (5 bases). The V end lost 4 bases, the J end lost 5 bases, and 18 bases lay between the germline ends. CDR1 is SEHNR and CDR2 is FQNEAQ in the germline V gene (reference sequence). The CDR3 sequence is 15 residues long. CDR3 sequence (DNA): TGTGCCAGCAGCTCGCTGGCAGGGAAAGGGCACGAGCAGTACTTC. Amino acid sequence: CASSSLAGKGHEQYF.

The chain combines TRBV7-8 with TRBJ2-7; 13 bases agree with TRBD2. CDR3 size: 16 residues. The trim removed 5 bases at V and 4 bases at J, leaving 8 bases unmatched. The germline gives CDR1 SGHVS, CDR2 FQNEAQ. The CDR3 reads CASSPGGTSGVYEQYF. The CDR3 nucleotides are TGTGCCAGCAGCCCAGGCGGGACTAGCGGGGTGTACGAGCAGTACTTC.